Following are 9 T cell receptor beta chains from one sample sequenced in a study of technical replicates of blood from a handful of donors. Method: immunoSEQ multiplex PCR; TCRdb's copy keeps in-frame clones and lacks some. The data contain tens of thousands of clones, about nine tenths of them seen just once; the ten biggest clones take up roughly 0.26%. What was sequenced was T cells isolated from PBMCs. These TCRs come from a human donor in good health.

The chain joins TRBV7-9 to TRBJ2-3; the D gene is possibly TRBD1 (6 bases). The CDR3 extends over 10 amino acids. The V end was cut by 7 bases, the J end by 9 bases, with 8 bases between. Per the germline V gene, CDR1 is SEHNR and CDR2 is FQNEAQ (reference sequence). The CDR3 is CASKGVTQYF. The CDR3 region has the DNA TGTGCCAGCAAGGGGGTGACGCAGTATTTT.

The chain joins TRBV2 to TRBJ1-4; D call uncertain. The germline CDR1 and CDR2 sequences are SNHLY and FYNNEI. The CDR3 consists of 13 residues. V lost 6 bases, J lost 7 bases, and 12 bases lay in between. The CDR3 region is CASRVRSPEKLFF. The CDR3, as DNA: TGTGCCAGCAGAGTCCGGTCTCCTGAAAAACTGTTTTTT.

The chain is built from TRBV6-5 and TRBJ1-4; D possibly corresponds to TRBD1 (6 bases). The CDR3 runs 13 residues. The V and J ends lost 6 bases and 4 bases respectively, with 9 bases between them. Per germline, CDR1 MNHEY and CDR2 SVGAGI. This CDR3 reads CASSRTVNEKLFF. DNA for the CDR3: TGTGCCAGCAGCCGGACAGTTAATGAAAAACTGTTTTTT.

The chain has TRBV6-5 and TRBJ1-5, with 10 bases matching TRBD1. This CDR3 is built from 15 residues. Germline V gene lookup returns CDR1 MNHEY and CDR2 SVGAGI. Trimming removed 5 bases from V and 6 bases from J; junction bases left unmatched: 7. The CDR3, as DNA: TGTGCCAGCAGTAAACGACAGGGGGCGGGTCAGCCCCAGCATTTT. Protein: CASSKRQGAGQPQHF.

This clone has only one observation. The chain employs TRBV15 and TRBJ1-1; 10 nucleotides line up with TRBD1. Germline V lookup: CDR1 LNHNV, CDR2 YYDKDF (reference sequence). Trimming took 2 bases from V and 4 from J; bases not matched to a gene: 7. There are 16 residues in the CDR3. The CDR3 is CATSRPTTGGITEAFF. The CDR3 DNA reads TGTGCCACCAGCAGACCGACGACAGGGGGCATCACTGAAGCTTTCTTT.

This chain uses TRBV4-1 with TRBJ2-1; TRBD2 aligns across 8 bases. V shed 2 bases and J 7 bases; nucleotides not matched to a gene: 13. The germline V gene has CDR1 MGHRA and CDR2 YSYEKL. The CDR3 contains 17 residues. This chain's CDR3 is CASSQSNFGGARNEQFF. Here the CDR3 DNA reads TGCGCCAGCAGCCAATCAAATTTCGGGGGGGCTAGGAATGAGCAGTTCTTC.

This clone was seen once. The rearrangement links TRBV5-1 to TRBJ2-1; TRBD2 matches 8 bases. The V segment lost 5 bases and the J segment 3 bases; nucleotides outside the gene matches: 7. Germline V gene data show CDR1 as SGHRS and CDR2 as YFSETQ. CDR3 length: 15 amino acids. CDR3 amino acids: CASRLAGADYNEQFF. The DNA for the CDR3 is TGCGCCAGCAGGCTAGCGGGCGCTGACTACAATGAGCAGTTCTTC.

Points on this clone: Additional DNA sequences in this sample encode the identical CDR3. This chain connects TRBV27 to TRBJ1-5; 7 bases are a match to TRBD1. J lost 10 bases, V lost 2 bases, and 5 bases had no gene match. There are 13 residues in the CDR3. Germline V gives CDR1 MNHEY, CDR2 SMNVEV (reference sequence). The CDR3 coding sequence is TGTGCCAGCAGTTTAGACAGGGTTCGTCCCCAGCATTTT. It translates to CASSLDRVRPQHF.

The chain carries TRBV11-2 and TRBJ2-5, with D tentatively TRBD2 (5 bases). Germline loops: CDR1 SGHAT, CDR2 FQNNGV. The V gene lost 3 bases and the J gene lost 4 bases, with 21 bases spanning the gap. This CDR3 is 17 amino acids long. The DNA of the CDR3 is TGTGCCAGCAGCTTTCACCAGCGGAGGCCCGAAGGAGAGACCCAGTACTTC. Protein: CASSFHQRRPEGETQYF.